This T cell receptor (beta chain) was identified in a study of regulatory T cells in long-lasting Graves disease. Time point defined: persistent/refractory GD, antithyroid drugs over 5 years with positive TRAb. Making the TCR library involved RNA that had been extracted from PBMCs. Study conclusions and caveats: New patients shared fewer public clonotypes (about 970) than persistent patients did (2,741). Lower TCR diversity was seen in persistent Graves' patients than in newly diagnosed ones.

This clonotype was recorded a few times. The antigen is not known. iRepertoire HTBI primers and Arm-PCR of CDR3 regions built TCR beta libraries. Per the original data handling: Identification yielded approximately 67 TRBV and over eleven TRBJ segments across samples. MiXCR was run by TCRdb on the multiplex PCR reads, yielding one entry per CDR3 protein. TCRdb's processing, not the authors' own work, is the source of the V and J calls. The sample yields 300,000 to 350,000 distinct CDR3 sequences, roughly a fifth seen once. Sequenced here: peripheral blood mononuclear cells (PBMCs), sampled when the disease was refractory, from a patient treated with antithyroid drugs. The sequence came from a female donor with Graves disease.

In DNA form, the CDR3 reads TGTGCCAGCAGTGGGACAGGGGGCGTGGGAGAGACCCAGTACTTC. This codes for CASSGTGGVGETQYF. The chain couples TRBV6-1 to TRBJ2-5; 11 bases align to TRBD1. The junction had 5 bases not matched to a gene; V was cut back by 4 bases and J by 4 bases. The CDR3 consists of 15 residues. Germline V gives CDR1 MNHNS, CDR2 SASEGT.